This entry is about one T cell receptor beta chain. As yet, its antigen is unknown. Naive CD8 cells comprised CD45RO-negative, CCR7-positively selected cells, excluding terminally differentiated effector memory CD45RA+ cells. Every donor, a Caucasian adult, lived in Nashville, Tennessee. TCRdb's copy holds only in-frame clones and misses some; the assay was immunoSEQ multiplex PCR. The sample lists millions of clones; less than 95% were seen once. The record originates from a study of shared clonotypes between healthy human individuals. Overall study findings and caveats: The diversity represented, both genetic and in exposure history, was limited by few donors.

Germline V gene sequence: CDR1 MNHEY, CDR2 SMNVEV (reference sequence). V dropped 0 bases and J dropped 7; count of bases not matched to a gene: 8. The CDR3 has 17 residues. Sequenced input: naive CD8+ T cells sorted from blood. The source of this sequence is a man aged 18 to 30 in good health. The chain uses TRBV27 and TRBJ2-2; 10 positions match TRBD2. DNA for the CDR3: TGTGCCAGCAGTTTATCGGTCAGCGGGAGGGCTATCGGGGAGCTGTTTTTT. It translates to CASSLSVSGRAIGELFF.